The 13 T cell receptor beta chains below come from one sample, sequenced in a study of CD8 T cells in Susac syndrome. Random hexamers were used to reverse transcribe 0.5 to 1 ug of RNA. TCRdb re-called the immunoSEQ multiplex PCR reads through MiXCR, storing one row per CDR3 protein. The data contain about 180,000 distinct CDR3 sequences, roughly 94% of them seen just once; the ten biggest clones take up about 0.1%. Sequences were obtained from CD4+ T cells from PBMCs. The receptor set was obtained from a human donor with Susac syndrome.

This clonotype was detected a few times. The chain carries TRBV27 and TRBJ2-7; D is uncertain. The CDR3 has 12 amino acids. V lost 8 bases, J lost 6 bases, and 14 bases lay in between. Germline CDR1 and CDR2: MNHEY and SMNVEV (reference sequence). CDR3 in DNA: TGTGCCAGCGGAAAACCTCACTTCGAGCAGTACTTC. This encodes CASGKPHFEQYF.

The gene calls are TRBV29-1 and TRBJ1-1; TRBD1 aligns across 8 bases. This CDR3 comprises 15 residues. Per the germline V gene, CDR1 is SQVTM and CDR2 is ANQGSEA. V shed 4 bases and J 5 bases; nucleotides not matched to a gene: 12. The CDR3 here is CSVGTGKRARTEAFF. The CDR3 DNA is TGCAGCGTTGGGACAGGGAAGAGGGCGAGAACTGAAGCTTTCTTT.

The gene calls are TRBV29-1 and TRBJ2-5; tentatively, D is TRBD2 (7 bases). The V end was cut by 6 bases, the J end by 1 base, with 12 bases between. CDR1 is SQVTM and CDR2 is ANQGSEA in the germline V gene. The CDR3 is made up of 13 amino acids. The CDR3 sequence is CSVQGRVQETQYF. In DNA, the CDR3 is TGCAGCGTCCAGGGGAGGGTCCAAGAGACCCAGTACTTC.

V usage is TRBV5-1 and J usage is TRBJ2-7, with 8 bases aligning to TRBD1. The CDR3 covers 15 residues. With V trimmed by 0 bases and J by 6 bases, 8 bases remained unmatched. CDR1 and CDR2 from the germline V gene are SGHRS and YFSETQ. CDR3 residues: CASSLGGTGSVEQYF. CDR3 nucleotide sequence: TGCGCCAGCAGCTTGGGGGGGACAGGATCGGTCGAGCAGTACTTC. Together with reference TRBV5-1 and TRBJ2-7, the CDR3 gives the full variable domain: KAGVTQTPRYLIKTRGQQVTLSCSPISGHRSVSWYQQTPGQGLQFLFEYFSETQRNKGNFPGRFSGRQFSNSRSEMNVSTLELGDSALYLCASSLGGTGSVEQYFGPGTRLTVT.

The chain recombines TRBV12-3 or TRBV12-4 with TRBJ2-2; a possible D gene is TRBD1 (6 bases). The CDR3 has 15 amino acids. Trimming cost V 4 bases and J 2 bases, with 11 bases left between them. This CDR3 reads CASSYARGNTGELFF. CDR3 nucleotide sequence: TGTGCCAGCAGTTACGCCAGGGGAAACACCGGGGAGCTGTTTTTT.

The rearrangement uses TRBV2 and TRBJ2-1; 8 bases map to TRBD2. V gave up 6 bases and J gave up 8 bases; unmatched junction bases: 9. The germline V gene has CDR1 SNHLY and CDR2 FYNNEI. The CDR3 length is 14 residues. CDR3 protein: CASRHRGGRYEQFF. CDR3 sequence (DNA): TGTGCCAGCAGGCACCGGGGGGGGCGATATGAGCAGTTCTTC.

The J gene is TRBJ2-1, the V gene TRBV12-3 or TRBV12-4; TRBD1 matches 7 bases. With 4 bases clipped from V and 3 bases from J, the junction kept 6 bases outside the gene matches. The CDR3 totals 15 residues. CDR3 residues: CASSSSRDSYNEQFF. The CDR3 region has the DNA TGTGCCAGCAGTTCAAGCCGGGACAGCTACAATGAGCAGTTCTTC.

As DNA, the CDR3 is TGTGCCAGCAGCCCCTTGACAGGAATCAACTATGGCTACACCTTC. It encodes CASSPLTGINYGYTF. The rearrangement uses TRBV7-2 and TRBJ1-2; maybe TRBD1 (6 bases). Trimming removed 5 bases from V and 2 bases from J, with 15 bases in between. CDR3 size: 15 residues. Looked up from germline, CDR1 is SGHTA and CDR2 is FQGNSA.

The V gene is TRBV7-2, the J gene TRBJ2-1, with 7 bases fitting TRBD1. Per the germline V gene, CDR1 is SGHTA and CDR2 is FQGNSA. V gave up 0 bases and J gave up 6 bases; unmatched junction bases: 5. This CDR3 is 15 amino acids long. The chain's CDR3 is CASSLAGTVSNEQFF. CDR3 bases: TGTGCCAGCAGCTTAGCAGGGACAGTTAGCAATGAGCAGTTCTTC. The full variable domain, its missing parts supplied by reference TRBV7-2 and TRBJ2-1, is GAGVSQSPSNKVTEKGKDVELRCDPISGHTALYWYRQSLGQGLEFLIYFQGNSAPDKSGLPSDRFSAERTGGSVSTLTIQRTQQEDSAVYLCASSLAGTVSNEQFFGPGTRLTVL.

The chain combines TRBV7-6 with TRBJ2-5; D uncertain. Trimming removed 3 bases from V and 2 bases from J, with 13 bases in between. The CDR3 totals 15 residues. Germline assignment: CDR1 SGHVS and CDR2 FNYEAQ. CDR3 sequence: CASSFLETQQETQYF. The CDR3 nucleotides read TGTGCCAGCAGCTTTCTGGAGACCCAACAAGAGACCCAGTACTTC.

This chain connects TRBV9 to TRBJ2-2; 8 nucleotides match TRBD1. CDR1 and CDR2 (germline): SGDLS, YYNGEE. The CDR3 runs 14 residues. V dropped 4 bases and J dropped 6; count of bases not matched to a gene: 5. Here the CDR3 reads CASSFWTGSGELFF. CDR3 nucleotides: TGTGCCAGCAGCTTTTGGACAGGGTCCGGGGAGCTGTTTTTT.

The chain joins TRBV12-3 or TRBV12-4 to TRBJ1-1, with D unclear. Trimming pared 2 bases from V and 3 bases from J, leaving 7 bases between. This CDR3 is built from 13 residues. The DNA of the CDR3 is TGTGCCAGCAGTTTATGGGGAGACACTGAAGCTTTCTTT. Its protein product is CASSLWGDTEAFF.

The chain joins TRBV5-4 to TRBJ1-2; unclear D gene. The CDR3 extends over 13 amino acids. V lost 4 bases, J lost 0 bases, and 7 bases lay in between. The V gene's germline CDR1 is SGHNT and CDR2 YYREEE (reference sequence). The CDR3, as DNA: TGTGCCAGCAGCCAGGATCCTAACTATGGCTACACCTTC. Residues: CASSQDPNYGYTF.